This T cell receptor (beta chain) was identified in a study of metastatic and nonmetastatic thyroid tumors. This clone was recorded a few times. A much larger clone lies a single base off, so this may be a read error. This sample includes further DNA sequences coding for the same CDR3. V was cut by 5 bases and J by 3 bases, with 10 bases left in between. The CDR3 contains 13 residues. Looked up from germline, CDR1 is LNHDA and CDR2 is SQIVND (reference sequence). Treatment of any kind had been given to no patient before thyroid surgery. MiXCR re-clonotyped the PCR reads for TCRdb. The repertoire has roughly 63,000 clones, around 15% of them found once; the top ten carry about 9.4%.

The sample comprised blood. The chain uses TRBV19 and TRBJ1-1; no clear D. This TCR derives from a male donor with papillary thyroid cancer or a benign thyroid nodule (not recorded which). Some clones in this sample may be carry-over from other donors' samples. CDR3 amino acids: CASSVSRHTEAFF. CDR3 coding DNA: TGTGCCAGTAGTGTGAGCCGTCACACTGAAGCTTTCTTT.